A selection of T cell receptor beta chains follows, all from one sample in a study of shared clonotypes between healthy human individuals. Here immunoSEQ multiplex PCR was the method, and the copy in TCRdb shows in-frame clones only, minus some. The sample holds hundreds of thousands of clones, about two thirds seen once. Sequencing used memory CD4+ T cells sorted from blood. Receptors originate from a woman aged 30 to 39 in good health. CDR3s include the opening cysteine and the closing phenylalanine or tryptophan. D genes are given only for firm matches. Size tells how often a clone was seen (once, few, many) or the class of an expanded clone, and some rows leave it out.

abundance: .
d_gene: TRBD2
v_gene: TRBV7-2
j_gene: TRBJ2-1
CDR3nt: TGTGCCAGCAGGGGAGCCGGGGAGGGTTACAATGAGCAGTTCTTC
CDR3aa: CASRGAGEGYNEQFF

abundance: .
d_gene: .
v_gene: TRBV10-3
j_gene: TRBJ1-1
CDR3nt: TGTGCCATCAGTGAGAGACAGTTGAACACTGAAGCTTTCTTT
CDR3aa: CAISERQLNTEAFF

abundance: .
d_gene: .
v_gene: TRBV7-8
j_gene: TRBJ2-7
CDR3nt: TGTGCCAGCAGCTTAGCCTCGGGGATTAGGGAGCAGTACTTC
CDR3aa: CASSLASGIREQYF

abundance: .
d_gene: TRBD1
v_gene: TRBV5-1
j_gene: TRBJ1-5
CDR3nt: TGCGCCAGCAGCTTCACCGGGACAGGGGGCGGTCAGCCCCAGCATTTT
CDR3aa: CASSFTGTGGGQPQHF

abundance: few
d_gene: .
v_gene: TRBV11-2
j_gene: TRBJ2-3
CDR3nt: TGTGCCAGCAGCTCCCTTTCTGATACGCAGTATTTT
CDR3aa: CASSSLSDTQYF

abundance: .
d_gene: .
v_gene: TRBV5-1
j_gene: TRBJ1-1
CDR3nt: TGCGCCAGCAGCTTGGAAGGCAGGCAGGCTGGAGTGAACACTGAAGCTTTCTTT
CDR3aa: CASSLEGRQAGVNTEAFF

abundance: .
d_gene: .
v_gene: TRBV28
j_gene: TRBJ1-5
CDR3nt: TGTGCCAGCAGTTTCTACAGAGTAAGCAATCAGCCCCAGCATTTT
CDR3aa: CASSFYRVSNQPQHF

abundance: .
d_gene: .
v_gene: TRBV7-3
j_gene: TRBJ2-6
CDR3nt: TGTGCCAGCAGCACCCGGGCAGTCTCTGGGGCCAACGTCCTGACTTTC
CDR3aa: CASSTRAVSGANVLTF

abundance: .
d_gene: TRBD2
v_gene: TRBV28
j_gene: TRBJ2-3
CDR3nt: TGTGCCAGCAAGGGGCGGGAGGGCAATACGCAGTATTTT
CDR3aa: CASKGREGNTQYF

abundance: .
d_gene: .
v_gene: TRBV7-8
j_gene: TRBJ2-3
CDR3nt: TGTGCCAGCAGCCAAGGGACCCCTCATACGCAGTATTTT
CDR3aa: CASSQGTPHTQYF

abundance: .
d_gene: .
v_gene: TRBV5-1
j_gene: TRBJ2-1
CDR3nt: TGCGCCAGCAGCTACGACCCAGGCTCCTACAATGAGCAGTTCTTC
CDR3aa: CASSYDPGSYNEQFF

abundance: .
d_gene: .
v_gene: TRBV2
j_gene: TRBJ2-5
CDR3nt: TGTGCCAGCAGTAAGGGCGAGACCCAGTACTTC
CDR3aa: CASSKGETQYF